A single sample is the source of the 5 T cell receptor beta chains below, sequenced in a study of CD8 T cells in Susac syndrome. It was with random hexamers that about 0.45 to 1 ug RNA was reverse transcribed. TCRdb analysed the immunoSEQ multiplex PCR reads with MiXCR anew, one entry per CDR3 protein. The sample lists roughly 250,000 distinct CDR3 sequences, about 96% occurring once. The material sequenced was CD4+ T cells from PBMCs. The receptors were sampled from a human donor with Susac syndrome.

V and J are TRBV29-1 and TRBJ2-3; D is uncertain. The CDR3 spans 15 residues. V was clipped by 0 bases and J by 7 bases, with 17 bases between them. The V gene's germline CDR1 is SQVTM and CDR2 ANQGSEA. CDR3 sequence: CSVEDFRAPLNTQYF. CDR3 DNA: TGCAGCGTTGAAGATTTTCGAGCCCCGCTGAATACGCAGTATTTT.

The chain carries TRBV27 and TRBJ2-7, with 8 bases that match TRBD1. The CDR3 is 17 amino acids. CDR1 is MNHEY and CDR2 is SMNVEV in the germline V gene (reference sequence). J lost 0 bases, V lost 2 bases, and 9 bases had no gene match. The CDR3 sequence: CASSLSYRTGLSYEQYF. The CDR3 coding sequence is TGTGCCAGCAGTTTAAGCTATAGGACAGGGCTCTCCTACGAGCAGTACTTC.

The chain carries TRBV4-1 and TRBJ2-4; D is uncertain. Germline assignment: CDR1 MGHRA and CDR2 YSYEKL. The CDR3 sequence is 17 residues long. Between the trimmed V and J ends, which lost 0 bases and 0 bases, there was a span of 12 bases. The CDR3: CASSQDLRAEAKNIQYF. Here the CDR3 DNA reads TGCGCCAGCAGCCAAGATCTTAGGGCAGAAGCCAAAAACATTCAGTACTTC.

The V call is TRBV28, the J call TRBJ2-7; D possibly corresponds to TRBD1 (6 bases). Trimming shortened V by 6 bases and J by 0 bases, and 15 bases separated the two germline ends. The CDR3 contains 15 residues. Germline CDR1 reads MDHEN; CDR2 reads SYDVKM. CDR3 DNA: TGTGCCAGCAGCTCTACAGGGATAAGCTCCTACGAGCAGTACTTC. Protein product: CASSSTGISSYEQYF.

The chain has TRBV29-1 and TRBJ1-1; D perhaps matches TRBD1 (5 bases). The V gene's germline CDR1 is SQVTM and CDR2 ANQGSEA. V was trimmed by 7 bases and J by 3 bases, leaving 12 bases between them. This CDR3 region has 12 residues. The CDR3 is CSASRGDTEAFF. CDR3 DNA sequence: TGCAGCGCCTCCCGGGGGGACACTGAAGCTTTCTTT.